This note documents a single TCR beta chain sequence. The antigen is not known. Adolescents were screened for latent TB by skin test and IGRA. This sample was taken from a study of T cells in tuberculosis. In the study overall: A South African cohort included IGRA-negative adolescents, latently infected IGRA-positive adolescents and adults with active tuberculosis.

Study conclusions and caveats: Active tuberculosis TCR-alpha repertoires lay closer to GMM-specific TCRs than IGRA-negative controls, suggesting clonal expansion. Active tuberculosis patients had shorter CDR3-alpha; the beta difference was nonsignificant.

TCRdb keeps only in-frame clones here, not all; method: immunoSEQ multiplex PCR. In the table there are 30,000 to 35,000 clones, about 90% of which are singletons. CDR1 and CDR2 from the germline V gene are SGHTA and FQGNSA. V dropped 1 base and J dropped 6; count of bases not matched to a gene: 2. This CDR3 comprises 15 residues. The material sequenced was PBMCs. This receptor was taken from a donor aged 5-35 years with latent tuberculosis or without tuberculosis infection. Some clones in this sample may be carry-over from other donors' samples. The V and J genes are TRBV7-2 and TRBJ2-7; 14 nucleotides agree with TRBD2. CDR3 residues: CASSLGTSGGREQYF. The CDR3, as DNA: TGTGCCAGCAGCTTAGGGACTAGCGGGGGGCGCGAGCAGTACTTC.